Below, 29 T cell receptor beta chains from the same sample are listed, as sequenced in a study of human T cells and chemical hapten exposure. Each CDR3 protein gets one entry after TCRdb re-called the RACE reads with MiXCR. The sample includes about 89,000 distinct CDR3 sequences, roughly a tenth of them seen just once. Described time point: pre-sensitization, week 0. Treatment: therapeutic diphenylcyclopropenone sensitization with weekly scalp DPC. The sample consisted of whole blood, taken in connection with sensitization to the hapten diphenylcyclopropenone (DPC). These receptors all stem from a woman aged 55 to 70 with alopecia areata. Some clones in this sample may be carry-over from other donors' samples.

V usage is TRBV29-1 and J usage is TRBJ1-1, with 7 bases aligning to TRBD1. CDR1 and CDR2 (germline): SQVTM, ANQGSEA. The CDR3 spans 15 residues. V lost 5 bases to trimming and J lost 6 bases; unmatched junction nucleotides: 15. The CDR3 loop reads CSVPTSGGPGPEAFF. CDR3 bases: TGCAGCGTTCCAACCTCAGGGGGTCCTGGACCTGAAGCTTTCTTT.

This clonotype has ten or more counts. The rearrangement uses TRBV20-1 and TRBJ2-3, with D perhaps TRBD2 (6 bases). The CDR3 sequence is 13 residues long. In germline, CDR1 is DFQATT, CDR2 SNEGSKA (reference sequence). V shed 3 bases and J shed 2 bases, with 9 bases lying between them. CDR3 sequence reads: CSASGRITDTQYF. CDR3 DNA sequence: TGCAGTGCTAGTGGGAGGATCACAGATACGCAGTATTTT.

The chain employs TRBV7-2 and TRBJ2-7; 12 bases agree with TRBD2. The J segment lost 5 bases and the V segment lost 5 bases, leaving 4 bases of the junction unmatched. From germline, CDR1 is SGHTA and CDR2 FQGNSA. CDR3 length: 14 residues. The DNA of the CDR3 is TGTGCCAGCAGCGGCCGACTAGCGGGAGACGAGCAGTACTTC. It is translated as CASSGRLAGDEQYF.

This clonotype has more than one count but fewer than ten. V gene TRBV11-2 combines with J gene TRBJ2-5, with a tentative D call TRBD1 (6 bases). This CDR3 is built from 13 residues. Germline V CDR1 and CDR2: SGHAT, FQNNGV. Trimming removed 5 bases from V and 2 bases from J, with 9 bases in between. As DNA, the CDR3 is TGTGCCAGCAGCCGCGGACAGCAAGAGACCCAGTACTTC. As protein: CASSRGQQETQYF.

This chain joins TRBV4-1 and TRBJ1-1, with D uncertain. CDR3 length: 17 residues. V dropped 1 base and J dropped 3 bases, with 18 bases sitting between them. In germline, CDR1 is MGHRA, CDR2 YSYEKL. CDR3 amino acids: CASSQVMRSASDTEAFF. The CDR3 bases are TGCGCCAGCAGCCAAGTAATGAGGTCGGCCAGCGACACTGAAGCTTTCTTT.

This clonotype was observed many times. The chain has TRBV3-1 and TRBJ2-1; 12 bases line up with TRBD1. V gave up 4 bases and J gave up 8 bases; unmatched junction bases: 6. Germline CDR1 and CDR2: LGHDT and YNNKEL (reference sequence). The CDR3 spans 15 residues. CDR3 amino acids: CASSRGTGGFDEQFF. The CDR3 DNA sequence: TGTGCCAGCAGCCGCGGGACAGGGGGCTTCGATGAGCAGTTCTTC.

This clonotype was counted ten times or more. CDR3 coding DNA: TGCAGTGCTAGTCCGGCAGGGTACACTGAAGCTTTCTTT. Protein: CSASPAGYTEAFF. This chain uses TRBV20-1 with TRBJ1-1; tentatively, D is TRBD1 (5 bases). The CDR3 is made up of 13 amino acids. Germline lookup yields CDR1 DFQATT and CDR2 SNEGSKA (reference sequence). V was pared by 3 bases and J by 3 bases, with 11 bases between.

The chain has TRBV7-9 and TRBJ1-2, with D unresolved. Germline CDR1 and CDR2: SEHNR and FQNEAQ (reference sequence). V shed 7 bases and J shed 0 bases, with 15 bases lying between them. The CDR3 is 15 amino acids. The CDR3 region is CASIGLARSNYGYTF. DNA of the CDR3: TGTGCCAGCATTGGTCTTGCGAGGTCTAACTATGGCTACACCTTC.

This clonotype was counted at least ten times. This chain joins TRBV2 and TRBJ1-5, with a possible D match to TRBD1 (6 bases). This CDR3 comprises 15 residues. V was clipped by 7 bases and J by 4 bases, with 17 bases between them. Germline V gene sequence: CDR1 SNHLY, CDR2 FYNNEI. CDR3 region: CASTEVGGGNQPQHF. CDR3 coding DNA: TGTGCCAGCACCGAAGTTGGAGGGGGGAATCAGCCCCAGCATTTT.

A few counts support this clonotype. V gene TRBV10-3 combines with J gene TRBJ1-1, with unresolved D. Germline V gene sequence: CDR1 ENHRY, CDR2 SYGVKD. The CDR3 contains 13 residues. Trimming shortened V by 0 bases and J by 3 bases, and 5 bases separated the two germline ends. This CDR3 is CAISESRDTEAFF. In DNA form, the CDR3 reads TGTGCCATCAGTGAGTCGAGGGACACTGAAGCTTTCTTT.

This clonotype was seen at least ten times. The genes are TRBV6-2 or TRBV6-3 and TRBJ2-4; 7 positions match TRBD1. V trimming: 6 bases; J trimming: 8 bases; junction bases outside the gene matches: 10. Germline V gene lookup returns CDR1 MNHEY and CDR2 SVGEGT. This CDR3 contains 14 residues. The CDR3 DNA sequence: TGTGCCAGCAGAAGAGGGGGCGCTCTGGACATTCAGTACTTC. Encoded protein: CASRRGGALDIQYF.

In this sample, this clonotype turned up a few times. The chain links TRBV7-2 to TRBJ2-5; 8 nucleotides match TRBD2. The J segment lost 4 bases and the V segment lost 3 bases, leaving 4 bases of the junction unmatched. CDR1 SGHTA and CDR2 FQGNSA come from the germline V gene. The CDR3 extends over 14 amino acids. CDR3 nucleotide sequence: TGTGCCAGCAGCTTTCTAGCGGGCTCAGAGACCCAGTACTTC. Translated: CASSFLAGSETQYF.

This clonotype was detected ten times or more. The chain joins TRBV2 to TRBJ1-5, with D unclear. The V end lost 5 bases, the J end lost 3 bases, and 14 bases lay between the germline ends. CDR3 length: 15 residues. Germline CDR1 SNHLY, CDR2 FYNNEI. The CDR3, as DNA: TGTGCCAGCAGTTTCAACCAGGCTTTCAATCAGCCCCAGCATTTT. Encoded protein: CASSFNQAFNQPQHF.

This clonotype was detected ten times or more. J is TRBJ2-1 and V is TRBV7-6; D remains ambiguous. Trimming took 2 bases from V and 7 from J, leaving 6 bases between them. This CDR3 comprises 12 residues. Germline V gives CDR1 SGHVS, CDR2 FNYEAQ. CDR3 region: CASSLTRNEQFF. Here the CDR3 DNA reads TGTGCCAGCAGCTTAACTCGGAATGAGCAGTTCTTC.

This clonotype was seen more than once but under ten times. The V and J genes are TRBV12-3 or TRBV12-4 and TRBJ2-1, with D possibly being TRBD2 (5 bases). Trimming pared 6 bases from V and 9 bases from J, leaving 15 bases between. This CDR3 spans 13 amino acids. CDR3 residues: CASRVTNEGEQFF. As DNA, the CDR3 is TGTGCCAGCAGAGTGACCAACGAGGGTGAGCAGTTCTTC.

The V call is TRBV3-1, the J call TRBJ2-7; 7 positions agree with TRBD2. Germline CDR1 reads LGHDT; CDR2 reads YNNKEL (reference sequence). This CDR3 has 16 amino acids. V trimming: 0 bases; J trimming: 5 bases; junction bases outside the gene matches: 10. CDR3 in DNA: TGTGCCAGCAGCCAAGATTTATTGGCGGGGGTCGACGAGCAGTACTTC. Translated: CASSQDLLAGVDEQYF.

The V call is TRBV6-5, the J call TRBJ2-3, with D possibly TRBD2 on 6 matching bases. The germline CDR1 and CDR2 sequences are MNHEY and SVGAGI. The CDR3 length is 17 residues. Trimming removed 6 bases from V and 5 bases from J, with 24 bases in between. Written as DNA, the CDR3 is TGTGCCAGCAGCCCCCTTGGCCGCGCGGGGATTGTAGATACGCAGTATTTT. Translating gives CASSPLGRAGIVDTQYF.

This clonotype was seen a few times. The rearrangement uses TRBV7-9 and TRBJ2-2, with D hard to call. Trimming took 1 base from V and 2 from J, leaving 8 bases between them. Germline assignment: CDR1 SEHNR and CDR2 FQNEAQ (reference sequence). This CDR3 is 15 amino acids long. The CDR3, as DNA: TGTGCCAGCAGCTTAGGGAGAGTTAACACCGGGGAGCTGTTTTTT. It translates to CASSLGRVNTGELFF.

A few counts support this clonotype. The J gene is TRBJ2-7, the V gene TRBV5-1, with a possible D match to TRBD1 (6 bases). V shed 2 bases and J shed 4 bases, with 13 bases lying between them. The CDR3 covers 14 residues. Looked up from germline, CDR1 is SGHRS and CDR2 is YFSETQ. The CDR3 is CASSFQDRYYEQYF. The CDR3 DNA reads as TGCGCCAGCAGCTTCCAGGACAGATATTACGAGCAGTACTTC.

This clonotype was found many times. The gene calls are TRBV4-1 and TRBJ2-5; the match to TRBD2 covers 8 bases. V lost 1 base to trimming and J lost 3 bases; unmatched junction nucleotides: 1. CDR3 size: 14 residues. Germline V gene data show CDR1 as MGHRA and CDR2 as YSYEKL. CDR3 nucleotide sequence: TGCGCCAGCAGCCAAGGTAGCGGGGAAGAGACCCAGTACTTC. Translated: CASSQGSGEETQYF.

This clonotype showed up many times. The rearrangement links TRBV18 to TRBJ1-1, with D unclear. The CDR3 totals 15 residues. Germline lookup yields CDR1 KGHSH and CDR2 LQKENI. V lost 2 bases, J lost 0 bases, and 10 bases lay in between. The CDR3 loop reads CASSPAWVMNTEAFF. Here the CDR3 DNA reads TGTGCCAGCTCACCAGCATGGGTAATGAACACTGAAGCTTTCTTT.

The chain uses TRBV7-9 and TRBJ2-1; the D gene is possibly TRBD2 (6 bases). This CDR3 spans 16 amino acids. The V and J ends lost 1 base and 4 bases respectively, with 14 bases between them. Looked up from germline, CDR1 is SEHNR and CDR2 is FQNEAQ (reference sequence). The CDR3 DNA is TGTGCCAGCAGCTTAGATTCGGCGGGGCCTTACAATGAGCAGTTCTTC. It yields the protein CASSLDSAGPYNEQFF.

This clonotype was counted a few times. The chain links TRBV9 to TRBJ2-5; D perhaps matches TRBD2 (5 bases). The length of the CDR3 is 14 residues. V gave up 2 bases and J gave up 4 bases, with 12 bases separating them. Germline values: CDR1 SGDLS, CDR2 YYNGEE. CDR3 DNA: TGTGCCAGCAGCGTGAACGGGGTGAGAGAGACCCAGTACTTC. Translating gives CASSVNGVRETQYF.

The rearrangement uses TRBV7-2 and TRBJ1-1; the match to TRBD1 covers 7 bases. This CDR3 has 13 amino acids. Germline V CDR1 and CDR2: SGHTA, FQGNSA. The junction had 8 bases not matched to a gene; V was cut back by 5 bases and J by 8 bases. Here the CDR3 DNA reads TGTGCCAGCAGCCAGACAGGGTCCCGAGAAGCTTTCTTT. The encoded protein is CASSQTGSREAFF.

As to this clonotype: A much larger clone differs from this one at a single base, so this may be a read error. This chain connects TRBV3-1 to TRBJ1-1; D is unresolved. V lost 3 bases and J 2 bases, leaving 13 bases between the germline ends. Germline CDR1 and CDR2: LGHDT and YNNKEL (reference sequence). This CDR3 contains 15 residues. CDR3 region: CASSHIRNINTEAFF. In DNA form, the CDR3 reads TGTGCCAGCAGCCACATCAGGAATATAAACACTGAAGCTTTCTTT. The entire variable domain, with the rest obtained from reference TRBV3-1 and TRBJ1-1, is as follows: DTAVSQTPKYLVTQMGNDKSIKCEQNLGHDTMYWYKQDSKKFLKIMFSYNNKELIINETVPNRFSPKSPDKAHLNLHINSLELGDSAVYFCASSHIRNINTEAFFGQGTRLTVV.

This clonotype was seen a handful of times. CDR3 sequence (DNA): TGTGCCAGCAGTTTGGGGGGGCTCTCTGGGGCCAACGTCCTGACTTTC. As protein: CASSLGGLSGANVLTF. The chain combines TRBV12-3 or TRBV12-4 with TRBJ2-6, with D possibly being TRBD2 (7 bases). The CDR3 runs 16 residues. Trimming removed 3 bases from V and 0 bases from J, with 9 bases in between.

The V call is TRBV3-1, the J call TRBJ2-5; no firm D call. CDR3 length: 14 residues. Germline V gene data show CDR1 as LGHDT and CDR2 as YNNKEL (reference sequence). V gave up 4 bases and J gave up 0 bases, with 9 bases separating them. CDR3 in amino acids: CASSPEVYQETQYF. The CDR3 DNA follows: TGTGCCAGCAGCCCGGAAGTCTACCAAGAGACCCAGTACTTC.

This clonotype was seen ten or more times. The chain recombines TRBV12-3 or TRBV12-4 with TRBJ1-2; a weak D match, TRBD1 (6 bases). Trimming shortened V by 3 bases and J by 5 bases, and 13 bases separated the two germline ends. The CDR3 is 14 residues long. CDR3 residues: CASSFSPGEYGYTF. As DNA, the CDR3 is TGTGCCAGCAGTTTTAGTCCAGGGGAATATGGCTACACCTTC.

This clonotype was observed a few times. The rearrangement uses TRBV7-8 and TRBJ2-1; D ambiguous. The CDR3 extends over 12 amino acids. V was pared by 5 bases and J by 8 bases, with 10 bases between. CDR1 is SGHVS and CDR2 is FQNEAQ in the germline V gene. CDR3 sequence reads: CASSPVGYEQFF. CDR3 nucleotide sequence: TGTGCCAGCAGCCCAGTGGGCTATGAGCAGTTCTTC.